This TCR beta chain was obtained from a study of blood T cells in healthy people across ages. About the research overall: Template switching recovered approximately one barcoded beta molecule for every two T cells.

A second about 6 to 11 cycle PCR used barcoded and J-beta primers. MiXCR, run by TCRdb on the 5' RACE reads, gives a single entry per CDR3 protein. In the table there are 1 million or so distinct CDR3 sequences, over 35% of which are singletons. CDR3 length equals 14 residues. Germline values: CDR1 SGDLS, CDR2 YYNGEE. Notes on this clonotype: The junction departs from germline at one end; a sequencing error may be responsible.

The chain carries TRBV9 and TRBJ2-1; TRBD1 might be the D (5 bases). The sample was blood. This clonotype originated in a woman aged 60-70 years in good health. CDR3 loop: CASSQAGFNNERFF. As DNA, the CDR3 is TGTGCCAGCAGCCAGGCAGGGTTCAACAATGAGCGGTTCTTC.